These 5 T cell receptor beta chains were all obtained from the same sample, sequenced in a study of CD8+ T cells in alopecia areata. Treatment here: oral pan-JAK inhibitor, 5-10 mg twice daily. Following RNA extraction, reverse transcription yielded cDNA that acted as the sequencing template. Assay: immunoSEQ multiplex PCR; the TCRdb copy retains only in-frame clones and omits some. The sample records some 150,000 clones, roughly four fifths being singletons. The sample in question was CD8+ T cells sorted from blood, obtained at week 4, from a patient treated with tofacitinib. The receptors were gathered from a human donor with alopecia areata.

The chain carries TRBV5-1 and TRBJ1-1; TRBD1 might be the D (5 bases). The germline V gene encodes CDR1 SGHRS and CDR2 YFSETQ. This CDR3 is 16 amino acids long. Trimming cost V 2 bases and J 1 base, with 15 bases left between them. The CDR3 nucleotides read TGCGCCAGCAGCTTCGGGCAGGGCGGACGGAACACTGAAGCTTTCTTT. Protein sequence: CASSFGQGGRNTEAFF.

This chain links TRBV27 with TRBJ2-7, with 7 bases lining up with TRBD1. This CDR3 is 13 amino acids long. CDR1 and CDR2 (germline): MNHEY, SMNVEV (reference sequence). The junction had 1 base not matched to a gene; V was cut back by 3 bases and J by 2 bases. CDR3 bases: TGTGCCAGCAGTTTTGGACAGGCCTACGAGCAGTACTTC. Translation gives CASSFGQAYEQYF.

CDR3 residues: CASSPGTGSYNEQFF. CDR3 nucleotide sequence: TGTGCCAGCAGCCCTGGGACAGGCTCCTACAATGAGCAGTTCTTC. The rearrangement joins TRBV4-2 to TRBJ2-1, with 8 bases that match TRBD1. The germline V gene has CDR1 LGHNA and CDR2 YNFKEQ. V dropped 4 bases and J dropped 0; count of bases not matched to a gene: 2. The length of the CDR3 is 15 residues.

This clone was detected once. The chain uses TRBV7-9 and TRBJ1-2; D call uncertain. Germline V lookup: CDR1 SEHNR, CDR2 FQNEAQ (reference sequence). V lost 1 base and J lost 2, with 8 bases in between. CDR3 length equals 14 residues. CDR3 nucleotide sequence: TGTGCCAGCAGCTTAGTAGCGGTCAACTATGGCTACACCTTC. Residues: CASSLVAVNYGYTF.

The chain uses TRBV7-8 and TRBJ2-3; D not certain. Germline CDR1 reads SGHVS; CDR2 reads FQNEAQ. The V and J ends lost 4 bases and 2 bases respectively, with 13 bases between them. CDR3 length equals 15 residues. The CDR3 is CASSSSARHTDTQYF. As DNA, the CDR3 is TGTGCCAGCAGCTCGAGCGCGCGCCACACAGATACGCAGTATTTT.